This T cell receptor (beta chain) was identified during a study of T cells in Graves' hyperthyroidism and ophthalmopathy. Across the whole study: Once the initial diagnosis was made, peripheral blood was obtained before any treatment. Study results and caveats: Separating ophthalmopathy from stable hyperthyroidism was achieved by a 13 V-J model.

The V and J ends lost 5 bases and 0 bases respectively, with 10 bases between them. Germline CDR1 SGHNT, CDR2 YENEEA. CDR3 length: 14 residues. Amplification targeted TCR beta CDR3 regions from RNA transcripts. Initially, a first-round RT-PCR of the TCR CDR3 employed the HTBI primer set. MiXCR was run by TCRdb on the multiplex PCR reads, yielding one entry per CDR3 protein. The table includes fewer than 500,000 distinct CDR3 sequences, around 13% detected once. Fresh peripheral blood, more than 8 ml of it, supplied the PBMCs. There are many counts of this clonotype. Its antigen is as yet unknown. This sequence joins TRBV11-3 and TRBJ1-1; D is undetermined. Sequenced material: blood. The TCR originated in a young woman with Graves' ophthalmopathy. CDR3 in amino acids: CASSRGRMNTEAFF. DNA of the CDR3: TGTGCCAGCAGCCGAGGAAGGATGAACACTGAAGCTTTCTTT.